These 27 T cell receptor beta chains originate from one sample sequenced in a study of blood T cell repertoires in COVID-19. Measured with immunoSEQ multiplex PCR; TCRdb has only the in-frame clones, and not every one. The sample holds about 480,000 clones, roughly nine tenths seen once. The sequencing sample was made of PBMCs or T cells enriched from blood (not recorded which). These receptors were collected from a woman younger than 30 with acute COVID-19.

DNA for the CDR3: TGTGCCAGCAGTACGGACAGGGGGCAGCCCCAGCATTTT. This translates into CASSTDRGQPQHF. V is TRBV6-2 or TRBV6-3 and J is TRBJ1-5; TRBD1 aligns across 10 bases. After removal of 5 bases from V and 7 bases from J, the junction contained 2 bases not matched to a gene. CDR3 length equals 13 residues. The germline V gene encodes CDR1 MNHEY and CDR2 SVGEGT.

The chain uses TRBV2 and TRBJ2-7; TRBD1 matches 7 bases. Germline-derived CDR1 and CDR2 are SNHLY and FYNNEI. With V trimmed by 1 base and J by 0 bases, 3 bases remained unmatched. The CDR3 runs 15 residues. CDR3 coding DNA: TGTGCCAGCAGTGAAGATAGGGGGCCCTCCTACGAGCAGTACTTC. Encoded protein: CASSEDRGPSYEQYF.

This clone was detected once. The V and J genes are TRBV5-5 and TRBJ1-2; D gene uncertain. V shed 3 bases and J shed 4 bases, with 10 bases lying between them. The CDR3 is 13 amino acids. Germline loops: CDR1 SGHKS, CDR2 YYEKEE (reference sequence). The CDR3 coding sequence is TGTGCCAGCAGCTCAGCGGGTGGCTATGGCTACACCTTC. It yields the protein CASSSAGGYGYTF.

The chain recombines TRBV7-8 with TRBJ2-7; D is perhaps TRBD1 (7 bases). V was shortened by 5 bases and J by 3 bases, with 11 bases between the two germline ends. The germline V gene encodes CDR1 SGHVS and CDR2 FQNEAQ. There are 13 residues in the CDR3. CDR3 amino acids: CASSPGGSYEQYF. As DNA, the CDR3 is TGTGCCAGCAGCCCAGGGGGGAGCTACGAGCAGTACTTC.

As regards this clone: Other DNA sequences in the sample encode the same CDR3. The gene calls are TRBV9 and TRBJ2-7, with 11 bases that match TRBD2. The junction had 4 bases not matched to a gene; V was cut back by 2 bases and J by 3 bases. This CDR3 comprises 15 residues. Germline V gives CDR1 SGDLS, CDR2 YYNGEE. CDR3: CASSVAGTSGYEQYF. Here the CDR3 DNA reads TGTGCCAGCAGCGTTGCCGGGACTAGCGGCTACGAGCAGTACTTC.

V usage is TRBV21-1 and J usage is TRBJ1-6; the table assigns TRBD1, which was not confirmed against the DNA. TRBV21-1 is described as a pseudogene. The CDR3 is made up of 16 amino acids. The CDR3 here is CASSKTGRGWDSPLHF. As DNA, the CDR3 is TGTGCCAGCAGCAAAACGGGCAGGGGTTGGGATTCACCCCTCCACTTT.

The chain recombines TRBV19 with TRBJ2-5; 7 bases align to TRBD1. The CDR3 has 13 residues. Germline V CDR1 and CDR2: LNHDA, SQIVND (reference sequence). Germline trimming cut 5 bases from V and 4 bases from J; bases unmatched to any gene: 4. The chain's CDR3 is CASSDRVGETQYF. The CDR3, as DNA: TGTGCCAGTAGTGACAGGGTCGGAGAGACCCAGTACTTC.

The chain recombines TRBV10-1 with TRBJ2-7, with D tentatively TRBD1 (5 bases). Looked up from germline, CDR1 is WNHNN and CDR2 is SYGVQD (reference sequence). V lost 5 bases to trimming and J lost 6 bases, with 17 bases between them. The CDR3 extends over 14 amino acids. CDR3 nucleotides: TGCGCCAGCAGTCCCTCAGGGTTACCAAGCGAGCAGTACTTC. Amino acids: CASSPSGLPSEQYF.

The count of this clone is one. The chain carries TRBV5-1 and TRBJ2-1, with 7 bases identical to TRBD2. CDR1 and CDR2 from the germline V gene are SGHRS and YFSETQ. After removal of 0 bases from V and 9 bases from J, the junction contained 6 bases not matched to a gene. This CDR3 has 14 residues. CDR3 in DNA: TGCGCCAGCAGCTTGGGGGACTATTTGGGTGAGCAGTTCTTC. Residues: CASSLGDYLGEQFF.

The chain uses TRBV5-1 and TRBJ2-2, with no clear D. Trimming took 2 bases from V and 4 from J, leaving 15 bases between them. The CDR3 totals 16 residues. The germline CDR1 and CDR2 sequences are SGHRS and YFSETQ. The CDR3 sequence: CASSFNRVAATGELFF. CDR3 bases: TGCGCCAGCAGCTTCAACCGGGTAGCCGCCACCGGGGAGCTGTTTTTT.

V gene TRBV18 combines with J gene TRBJ2-1, with 9 nucleotides matching TRBD2. V was clipped by 5 bases and J by 4 bases; unmatched bases: 3. The germline gives CDR1 KGHSH, CDR2 LQKENI. The CDR3 covers 14 residues. CDR3 residues: CASSATSGYNEQFF. The CDR3 bases are TGTGCCAGCTCAGCGACTAGCGGATACAATGAGCAGTTCTTC.

The sample holds one count of this clone. The rearrangement joins TRBV11-3 to TRBJ2-2; D is unclear. The germline CDR1 and CDR2 sequences are SGHNT and YENEEA. Trimming removed 9 bases at V and 2 bases at J, with 28 bases between. This CDR3 region has 19 residues. CDR3 in DNA: TGTGCCAGGAGAGAGTGCACTCCCGCTAGTCGTTATAACACCGGGGAGCTGTTTTTT. It encodes CARRECTPASRYNTGELFF.

The CDR3 DNA reads as TGCAGCCTTCCCGGGGGGGATCGTGGCAATCAGCCCCAGCATTTT. This sequence encodes CSLPGGDRGNQPQHF. This chain links TRBV29-1 with TRBJ1-5; D might be TRBD1 (5 bases). Germline assignment: CDR1 SQVTM and CDR2 ANQGSEA. The V and J ends lost 8 bases and 2 bases respectively, with 19 bases between them. The CDR3 spans 15 residues.

The gene calls are TRBV5-6 and TRBJ2-1; 9 positions agree with TRBD2. The V gene's germline CDR1 is SGHDT and CDR2 YYEEEE. The CDR3 runs to 14 residues. Trimming removed 4 bases from V and 8 bases from J; junction bases left unmatched: 7. CDR3 bases: TGTGCCAGCAGCACTGTAGCGGGAGAGTATGAGCAGTTCTTC. Protein sequence: CASSTVAGEYEQFF. The complete variable domain, with remaining parts taken from reference TRBV5-6 and TRBJ2-1, reads DAGVTQSPTHLIKTRGQQVTLRCSPKSGHDTVSWYQQALGQGPQFIFQYYEEEERQRGNFPDRFSGHQFPNYSSELNVNALLLGDSALYLCASSTVAGEYEQFFGPGTRLTVL.

The chain carries TRBV11-3 and TRBJ1-2, with TRBD1 identical over 7 bases. With V trimmed by 3 bases and J by 8 bases, 6 bases remained unmatched. The CDR3 is 13 residues long. Germline CDR1 reads SGHNT; CDR2 reads YENEEA. This CDR3 is CASSFRTGEGYTF. The CDR3 DNA follows: TGTGCCAGCAGCTTTAGAACAGGGGAAGGCTACACCTTC.

The chain has TRBV28 and TRBJ1-2; no clear D gene. Germline assignment: CDR1 MDHEN and CDR2 SYDVKM. The CDR3 is 14 residues long. Trimming pared 1 base from V and 3 bases from J, leaving 9 bases between. The CDR3 reads CASSLLGKYYGYTF. The CDR3 DNA is TGTGCCAGCAGTTTATTGGGCAAATACTATGGCTACACCTTC.

The rearrangement uses TRBV4-1 and TRBJ2-1; 9 bases are a match to TRBD2. The CDR3 sequence is 18 residues long. Germline V lookup: CDR1 MGHRA, CDR2 YSYEKL. V lost 2 bases and J lost 8; bases outside the gene matches: 16. CDR3 bases: TGCGCCAGCAGCCAAACAGGAGCCGGACTAGCGATTGTGGATGAGCAGTTCTTC. It encodes CASSQTGAGLAIVDEQFF.

The chain joins TRBV10-3 to TRBJ1-1; D remains unclear. Germline assignment: CDR1 ENHRY and CDR2 SYGVKD. Trimming removed 7 bases from V and 0 bases from J, with 9 bases in between. The CDR3 covers 13 residues. CDR3 nucleotide sequence: TGTGCCATCAACCAGGATCTGAACACTGAAGCTTTCTTT. As protein: CAINQDLNTEAFF.

This chain uses TRBV28 with TRBJ2-7; TRBD2 might be the D (6 bases). V dropped 8 bases and J dropped 3 bases, with 14 bases sitting between them. This CDR3 region has 13 residues. CDR1 is MDHEN, CDR2 SYDVKM, per germline. CDR3 amino acids: CASLEGGDYEQYF. The CDR3 bases are TGTGCCAGCCTTGAGGGAGGCGACTACGAGCAGTACTTC.

The rearrangement joins TRBV5-4 to TRBJ1-4; 7 bases match TRBD1. The V gene end was trimmed by 3 bases and the J gene end by 0 bases; junction bases not matched to a gene: 11. Germline assignment: CDR1 SGHNT and CDR2 YYREEE (reference sequence). The CDR3 extends over 18 amino acids. In DNA, the CDR3 is TGTGCCAGCAGCTCCACGGACAGGCAGGGTCCAACTAATGAAAAACTGTTTTTT. Residues: CASSSTDRQGPTNEKLFF.

CDR3 protein: CASSLASGGNNEQFF. CDR3 bases: TGTGCCAGCAGTCTGGCTAGCGGGGGAAACAATGAGCAGTTCTTC. The rearrangement uses TRBV6-2 or TRBV6-3 and TRBJ2-1; TRBD2 matches 10 bases. Germline CDR1 is MNHEY and CDR2 is SVGEGT. V dropped 5 bases and J dropped 5; count of bases not matched to a gene: 6. CDR3 length: 15 amino acids.

The chain employs TRBV19 and TRBJ1-1, with D unclear. V gave up 6 bases and J gave up 8 bases, with 7 bases separating them. The CDR3 is made up of 10 amino acids. Germline values: CDR1 LNHDA, CDR2 SQIVND (reference sequence). CDR3 sequence: CASRAQEAFF. CDR3 nucleotide sequence: TGTGCCAGTAGGGCACAGGAAGCTTTCTTT.

Concerning this clone itself: The same CDR3 also results from other DNA sequences found in this sample. The V call is TRBV20-1, the J call TRBJ1-2; 8 bases map to TRBD1. The V segment lost 6 bases and the J segment 8 bases; nucleotides outside the gene matches: 5. Germline-derived CDR1 and CDR2 are DFQATT and SNEGSKA (reference sequence). The CDR3 has 11 amino acids. This chain's CDR3 is CSARTGNGYTF. The CDR3 DNA is TGCAGTGCGAGGACAGGGAACGGCTACACCTTC.

The V call is TRBV11-3, the J call TRBJ2-1, with TRBD1 as a possible D gene (5 bases). The CDR3 is 16 residues long. CDR1 is SGHNT, CDR2 YENEEA, per germline. Trimming removed 1 base from V and 2 bases from J, with 12 bases in between. This chain's CDR3 is CASSLAHRFPYNEQFF. CDR3 DNA sequence: TGTGCCAGCAGCTTAGCCCACAGGTTCCCCTACAATGAGCAGTTCTTC.

The chain uses TRBV3-1 (or the pseudogene TRBV3-2) and TRBJ2-7, with 8 bases identical to TRBD2. The length of the CDR3 is 15 residues. The germline V gene encodes CDR1 LGHDT and CDR2 YNNKEL (reference sequence). V lost 4 bases and J lost 2; bases outside the gene matches: 7. The CDR3: CASSPYSGATYEQYF. The CDR3 region has the DNA TGTGCCAGCAGCCCGTATAGCGGGGCTACCTACGAGCAGTACTTC.

This clone showed up just a few times. The gene calls are TRBV11-2 and TRBJ1-2, with 7 bases matching TRBD1. Germline assignment: CDR1 SGHAT and CDR2 FQNNGV. The CDR3 extends over 14 amino acids. Losses at the gene ends were 5 bases for V and 3 bases for J; bases not matched to a gene: 6. CDR3 bases: TGTGCCAGCAGCGGAGGGGGCTTCGACTATGGCTACACCTTC. Translation gives CASSGGGFDYGYTF.

The chain links TRBV6-5 to TRBJ1-2, with TRBD1 identical over 11 bases. The CDR3 is 13 amino acids. Germline V gene sequence: CDR1 MNHEY, CDR2 SVGAGI. Trimming removed 5 bases from V and 10 bases from J; junction bases left unmatched: 6. CDR3 amino acids: CASSNRDRGFYTF. The CDR3 DNA sequence: TGTGCCAGCAGTAACCGGGACAGGGGGTTCTACACCTTC.